The entry below gives a single TCR beta chain sequence along with its context. Its antigen is still unknown. TCRdb ran MiXCR on the reads and lists one entry per CDR3 protein. Here the sample spans about 460,000 distinct CDR3 sequences, over 9% being singletons. These data come from a study of T cell repertoires in cytomegalovirus infection. Study summary: Indications came from public TCR beta signatures; they pointed to CMV infection and to a matching HLA type.

Study conclusions and caveats: Identification of carriers of CMV plus the relevant HLA was achieved through cumulative public TCR beta family frequency. The study found HLA-C-restricted CMV-specific TCR beta clonotypes dominating the ex vivo response.

This sequence originates from a human donor in good health (CMV status not recorded). Some clones in this sample may be carry-over from other donors' samples. The sample comprised PBMCs.

This chain's CDR3 is CASSQRSRGRGYGYTF. DNA for the CDR3: TGTGCCAGCAGCCAAAGATCGAGGGGGCGAGGCTATGGCTACACCTTC. This chain joins TRBV14 and TRBJ1-2; the match to TRBD1 covers 7 bases. The CDR3 loop spans 16 amino acids. Germline V CDR1 and CDR2: SGHDN, FVKESK. With 2 bases clipped from V and 4 bases from J, the junction kept 10 bases outside the gene matches.